This T cell receptor (beta chain) is drawn from a study of T cells expressing NK-cell markers. Whole-study context: Investigators obtained TCR beta repertoires from sorted CD3+CD56+NKG2C+, CD3+CD56+NKG2C- and CD3+CD56-NKG2C+ T cells. Seropositivity for HCMV was found in most of the eight sequenced donors, with one seronegative.

TCRdb reprocessed the 5' RACE reads and keeps a single row for each CDR3 protein, giving no DNA. Its table lists some 500,000 distinct CDR3 sequences. The CDR3 has 15 residues. The study's findings and limits: Whether expanded NKG2C+ T cell clones recognized HCMV stayed uncertain.

With regard to this clonotype: Its antigen remains unidentified.

This chain uses TRBV12-3 or TRBV12-4 with TRBJ2-5; there is no DNA to check the TCRdb D call of TRBD2. What was sequenced was blood T cells: a sorted CD56 or NKG2C T cell subset, CD4+ or CD8+ T cells, or bulk PBMC T cells (not recorded which). This clonotype was obtained from a woman between 45 and 60 years old in good health. The CDR3 reads CASSLRLAGRETQYF.